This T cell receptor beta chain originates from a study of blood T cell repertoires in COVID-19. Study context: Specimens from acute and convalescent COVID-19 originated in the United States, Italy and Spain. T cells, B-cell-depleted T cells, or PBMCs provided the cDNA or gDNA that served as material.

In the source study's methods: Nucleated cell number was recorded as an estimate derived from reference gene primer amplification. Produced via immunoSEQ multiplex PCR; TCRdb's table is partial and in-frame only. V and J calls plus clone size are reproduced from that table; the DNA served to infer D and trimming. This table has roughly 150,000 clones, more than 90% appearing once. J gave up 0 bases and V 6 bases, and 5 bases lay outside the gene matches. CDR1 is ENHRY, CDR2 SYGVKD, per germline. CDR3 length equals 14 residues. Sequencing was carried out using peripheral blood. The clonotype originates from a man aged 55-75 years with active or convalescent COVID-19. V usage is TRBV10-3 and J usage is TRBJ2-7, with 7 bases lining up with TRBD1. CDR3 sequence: CAIRPGQNSYEQYF. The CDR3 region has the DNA TGTGCCATCAGGCCGGGACAGAACTCCTACGAGCAGTACTTC.